This TCR beta chain was documented in a study of human T cells and chemical hapten exposure. Overall study context: The variation in per-sample TCR yields arose mainly from small differences in pooled library volumes. Notes on the study in general: Counts of TCRs expanded at PT1 correlated positively with patch test score. There was no change with DPC sensitization in TCRs above 1 in 1000 frequency.

The time point: patch test 1, 2 weeks after DPC sensitization. As for treatment: therapeutic diphenylcyclopropenone sensitization with weekly scalp DPC. Single cDNA molecules in the library carried unique molecular identifiers attached during preparation. Each CDR3 protein gets one entry after TCRdb re-called the RACE reads with MiXCR. Among 340,000 or so distinct CDR3 sequences listed, 6% to 8.5% were seen once. The trim removed 6 bases at V and 5 bases at J, leaving 6 bases unmatched. CDR1 is LNHDA, CDR2 SQIVND, per germline (reference sequence). The CDR3 contains 13 residues. The count of this clonotype is one. Its antigen is unknown.

The rearrangement uses TRBV19 and TRBJ1-1; 7 bases are shared with TRBD1. Sequencing used whole blood, obtained in connection with sensitization to the hapten diphenylcyclopropenone (DPC). This TCR came from a young woman with alopecia areata. Some clones in this sample may be carry-over from other donors' samples. CDR3 protein: CASRTIRGTEAFF. The CDR3 DNA reads TGTGCCAGTAGGACCATCAGGGGGACTGAAGCTTTCTTT.